The source of this T cell receptor (beta chain) is a study of T-cell memory formation after mild COVID-19. The ends lost 2 bases at V and 7 bases at J; junction bases unmatched: 19. Germline values: CDR1 MGHDK, CDR2 SYGVNS. This CDR3 spans 20 amino acids. Using its own MiXCR run on the 5' RACE reads, TCRdb lists one record per CDR3 protein. The table records about 140,000 distinct CDR3 sequences, roughly 15% of them present only once. The clonotype comes from an adult woman who had mild COVID-19 (a few samples of this study predate the infection). Cell type and time point are not known. The genes are TRBV25-1 and TRBJ2-1, with 11 positions matching TRBD2. Sequenced sample: PBMCs or a T cell subset sorted from them (not recorded which). The CDR3 here is CASSEEVGLAASRVINEQFF. For the CDR3, the DNA is TGTGCCAGCAGTGAAGAGGTGGGACTAGCGGCAAGTCGGGTTATTAATGAGCAGTTCTTC.